This record looks at one TCR beta chain sequence and its context. This sample is part of a study of T cell changes during pregnancy in multiple sclerosis. The CDR3 runs 17 residues. V shed 0 bases and J 5 bases; nucleotides not matched to a gene: 8. The germline V gene encodes CDR1 SGHVS and CDR2 FNYEAQ. Profiling relied on immunoSEQ multiplex PCR, and the TCRdb table lists in-frame clones only, not all of them. There are 40,000 to 45,000 clones in the sample; roughly 92% occur only once, and 0.45% to 0.6% lies in the top ten. The chain joins TRBV7-6 to TRBJ1-4, with 8 nucleotides matching TRBD1. The TCR was taken from a female donor with multiple sclerosis, enrolled in a pregnancy study. Sequenced here: CD4+ T cells from peripheral blood mononuclear cells, sampled in the third trimester of pregnancy. CDR3 in DNA: TGTGCCAGCAGCTTAGCCTCAGGGGGCTGGGGAAATGAAAAACTGTTTTTT. This sequence encodes CASSLASGGWGNEKLFF.